Presented here are 31 T cell receptor beta chains from one specimen sequenced in a study of CD8 T cells in Susac syndrome. Reverse transcription of 0.5 to 1 ug RNA used random hexamers. TCRdb processed the immunoSEQ multiplex PCR reads anew with MiXCR; each CDR3 protein has one entry. The table shows over 95,000 distinct CDR3 sequences, with about nine tenths occurring only once. What was sequenced was CD4+ T cells from PBMCs. The receptor set was obtained from a human donor in good health.

The CDR3, as DNA: TGTGCCAGCACCACTGCGAGCTTAAAAGCTTTCTTT. It codes for CASTTASLKAFF. The chain recombines TRBV12-3 or TRBV12-4 with TRBJ1-1; D is uncertain. V lost 7 bases and J 9 bases, leaving 15 bases between the germline ends. This CDR3 spans 12 amino acids.

The chain couples TRBV7-2 to TRBJ2-1, with D perhaps given as TRBD1 or TRBD2 (5 bases each). Trimming took off 4 bases at V and 3 bases at J, with 10 bases between the two ends. Germline CDR1 SGHTA, CDR2 FQGNSA. The CDR3 is made up of 14 amino acids. DNA of the CDR3: TGTGCCAGCAGCTCTGGGACCTACTACAATGAGCAGTTCTTC. Its translation: CASSSGTYYNEQFF.

This chain uses TRBV7-9 with TRBJ1-1; D may be TRBD1 (6 bases). The CDR3 consists of 15 residues. V lost 3 bases and J 1 base, leaving 12 bases between the germline ends. Germline V gives CDR1 SEHNR, CDR2 FQNEAQ (reference sequence). The DNA of the CDR3 is TGTGCCAGCAGCTTCCCGGACAGCCAGAACACTGAAGCTTTCTTT. It translates to CASSFPDSQNTEAFF.

The rearrangement joins TRBV4-3 to TRBJ2-3; D is perhaps TRBD2 (5 bases). The CDR3 runs 17 residues. CDR1 and CDR2 (germline): LGHNA, YSLEER. V was shortened by 0 bases and J by 1 base, with 14 bases between the two germline ends. In nucleotides, the CDR3 is TGCGCCAGCAGCCAAGATCTAGGGAGATCGCGCACAGATACGCAGTATTTT. This translates into CASSQDLGRSRTDTQYF.

The V gene is TRBV29-1, the J gene TRBJ2-2; tentative D call: TRBD2 (5 bases). The CDR3 contains 12 residues. V was shortened by 7 bases and J by 5 bases, with 11 bases between the two germline ends. Germline V gives CDR1 SQVTM, CDR2 ANQGSEA. CDR3: CSGLRGTGELFF. CDR3 DNA: TGCAGCGGGTTAAGAGGGACCGGGGAGCTGTTTTTT.

In its sample, this clonotype was seen a few times. J is TRBJ1-2 and V is TRBV6-1; D is unresolved. From germline, CDR1 is MNHNS and CDR2 SASEGT. V dropped 6 bases and J dropped 0 bases, with 11 bases sitting between them. This CDR3 is built from 14 residues. CDR3 bases: TGTGCCAGCAGGAAGACATTAACTAACTATGGCTACACCTTC. As protein: CASRKTLTNYGYTF.

This clonotype was seen a few times. The chain uses TRBV9 and TRBJ2-7, with TRBD1 matching over 9 bases. This CDR3 spans 14 amino acids. Germline lookup yields CDR1 SGDLS and CDR2 YYNGEE. V gave up 2 bases and J gave up 3 bases; unmatched junction bases: 3. CDR3 DNA: TGTGCCAGCAGCGTGGCGACAGGGGGCTACGAGCAGTACTTC. The encoded protein is CASSVATGGYEQYF.

The J gene is TRBJ1-2, the V gene TRBV29-1; no clear D. CDR3 length equals 15 residues. CDR1 is SQVTM, CDR2 ANQGSEA, per germline. The ends were cut back, 2 bases at V and 0 bases at J, with 13 bases in the middle. In nucleotides, the CDR3 is TGCAGCGTTGAACGTATCCCAGGAGCTAACTATGGCTACACCTTC. This encodes CSVERIPGANYGYTF.

V gene TRBV3-1 combines with J gene TRBJ1-2; D remains ambiguous. Trimming removed 5 bases at V and 6 bases at J, with 13 bases between. From germline, CDR1 is LGHDT and CDR2 YNNKEL (reference sequence). The CDR3 has 13 residues. The CDR3 coding sequence is TGTGCCAGCAGCTCTCGGGGAGGTCATGGCTACACCTTC. Amino acid sequence: CASSSRGGHGYTF.

The CDR3 sequence: CASSLAEGRLNTGELFF. Here the CDR3 DNA reads TGTGCCAGCAGCTTAGCGGAAGGGCGGCTGAACACCGGGGAGCTGTTTTTT. V and J are TRBV11-1 and TRBJ2-2; D is unclear. This CDR3 is built from 17 residues. Germline CDR1 is SGHAT and CDR2 is FQDESV (reference sequence). V dropped 0 bases and J dropped 1 base, with 12 bases sitting between them.

The chain carries TRBV7-2 and TRBJ2-7; 13 positions agree with TRBD2. Germline V gene lookup returns CDR1 SGHTA and CDR2 FQGNSA. The CDR3 is 18 amino acids. V lost 5 bases to trimming and J lost 2 bases; unmatched junction nucleotides: 12. The CDR3 loop is CASSPGLAGPYYTYEQYF. CDR3 bases: TGTGCCAGCAGCCCGGGACTAGCGGGACCTTATTATACCTACGAGCAGTACTTC.

The chain links TRBV30 to TRBJ1-2; 8 positions agree with TRBD1. The CDR3 runs 16 residues. In germline, CDR1 is GTSNPN, CDR2 SVGIG (reference sequence). The trim removed 0 bases at V and 8 bases at J, leaving 14 bases unmatched. The DNA for the CDR3 is TGTGCCTGGAGTGTATCGGGACAGGCCGGGCTCCTGGGCTACACCTTC. The encoded protein is CAWSVSGQAGLLGYTF.

This chain uses TRBV3-1 with TRBJ1-1; D is undetermined. There are 13 residues in the CDR3. The V gene's germline CDR1 is LGHDT and CDR2 YNNKEL (reference sequence). The V end lost 2 bases, the J end lost 5 bases, and 9 bases lay between the germline ends. CDR3: CASSQKGGTEAFF. CDR3 coding DNA: TGTGCCAGCAGCCAAAAGGGAGGGACTGAAGCTTTCTTT.

The V and J genes are TRBV20-1 and TRBJ1-1; 10 nucleotides line up with TRBD1. This CDR3 has 15 residues. Germline-derived CDR1 and CDR2 are DFQATT and SNEGSKA (reference sequence). CDR3 DNA sequence: TGCAGGGGGAGGACAGGGGGGGGACCCGAGACTGAAGCTTTCTTT. This sequence encodes CRGRTGGGPETEAFF.

The chain recombines TRBV6-6 with TRBJ2-5; D is unresolved. Trimming took off 8 bases at V and 5 bases at J, with 18 bases between the two ends. The CDR3 totals 14 residues. CDR1 and CDR2 (germline): MNHNY, SVGAGI (reference sequence). DNA for the CDR3: TGTGCCAGCCAAAGGACCGAGTCCCGGGAGACCCAGTACTTC. Its translation: CASQRTESRETQYF.

V and J are TRBV7-2 and TRBJ2-1; 8 bases agree with TRBD2. Trimming cost V 2 bases and J 4 bases; bases outside gene matches: 7. CDR3 size: 16 residues. The germline gives CDR1 SGHTA, CDR2 FQGNSA. In DNA form, the CDR3 reads TGTGCCAGCAGCTTAAATCGGGCTAGCGGGTACAATGAGCAGTTCTTC. Amino acids: CASSLNRASGYNEQFF.

The table lists this clonotype with a count of one. The chain links TRBV5-5 to TRBJ2-1; TRBD2 matches at 11 bases. The CDR3 contains 17 residues. V trimming: 3 bases; J trimming: 3 bases; junction bases outside the gene matches: 8. Germline V CDR1 and CDR2: SGHKS, YYEKEE (reference sequence). The CDR3 nucleotides read TGTGCCAGCAGCTGGCAGGGCGGGACTAGCGGCTACAATGAGCAGTTCTTC. Amino acids: CASSWQGGTSGYNEQFF.

The J gene is TRBJ2-7, the V gene TRBV6-5; 8 positions match TRBD1. In germline, CDR1 is MNHEY, CDR2 SVGAGI. This CDR3 has 15 amino acids. V gave up 5 bases and J gave up 0 bases; unmatched junction bases: 6. CDR3 amino acids: CASSLTGVSSYEQYF. As DNA, the CDR3 is TGTGCCAGCAGTCTGACAGGGGTAAGCTCCTACGAGCAGTACTTC.

This clonotype was seen once. This chain links TRBV3-1 with TRBJ1-6; D unclear. This CDR3 comprises 15 residues. V lost 1 base to trimming and J lost 7 bases, with 11 bases between them. Germline loops: CDR1 LGHDT, CDR2 YNNKEL (reference sequence). The DNA for the CDR3 is TGTGCCAGCAGCCAAGCTGGACGGGGAAATTCACCCCTCCACTTT. Amino acids: CASSQAGRGNSPLHF.

The V and J genes are TRBV5-6 and TRBJ1-1, with D tentatively TRBD1 (6 bases). The CDR3 has 14 amino acids. Germline CDR1 reads SGHDT; CDR2 reads YYEEEE. V was shortened by 6 bases and J by 1 base, with 13 bases between the two germline ends. The CDR3 DNA reads TGTGCCAGCACCGGGCAGGGGAAGAACACTGAAGCTTTCTTT. This sequence encodes CASTGQGKNTEAFF.

The chain links TRBV6-4 to TRBJ2-2, with D possibly being TRBD1 (7 bases). The V and J ends lost 8 bases and 5 bases respectively, with 18 bases between them. CDR3 length equals 15 residues. Germline assignment: CDR1 MRHNA and CDR2 SNTAGT. The CDR3 DNA is TGTGCCAGCTCCCAGGAGGGGGCGGGGACCGGGGAGCTGTTTTTT. It translates to CASSQEGAGTGELFF.

The V and J genes are TRBV12-3 or TRBV12-4 and TRBJ1-5; 8 bases match TRBD1. The V gene end was trimmed by 1 base and the J gene end by 2 bases; junction bases not matched to a gene: 7. The CDR3 has 17 residues. The CDR3 DNA follows: TGTGCCAGCAGTTTAGGCCAGGGGGCAGGCGGCAATCAGCCCCAGCATTTT. Protein sequence: CASSLGQGAGGNQPQHF.

The CDR3 spells CASSVHTSGSTYNEQFF. CDR3 bases: TGCGCCAGCAGCGTACATACTAGCGGGAGTACCTACAATGAGCAGTTCTTC. V is TRBV5-1 and J is TRBJ2-1; 11 nucleotides agree with TRBD2. The CDR3 length is 17 residues. J lost 2 bases, V lost 4 bases, and 8 bases had no gene match. Germline CDR1 reads SGHRS; CDR2 reads YFSETQ.

The chain combines TRBV30 with TRBJ2-1; no clear D. V shed 2 bases and J shed 2 bases, with 10 bases lying between them. There are 14 residues in the CDR3. Per germline, CDR1 GTSNPN and CDR2 SVGIG (reference sequence). CDR3 loop: CAWSRRSTYNEQFF. CDR3 DNA: TGTGCCTGGAGTAGACGGAGCACCTACAATGAGCAGTTCTTC. The entire variable domain, with the rest obtained from reference TRBV30 and TRBJ2-1, is as follows: SQTIHQWPATLVQPVGSPLSLECTVEGTSNPNLYWYRQAAGRGLQLLFYSVGIGQISSEVPQNLSASRPQDRQFILSSKKLLLSDSGFYLCAWSRRSTYNEQFFGPGTRLTVL.

This rearrangement joins TRBV20-1 to TRBJ1-5, with D possibly matching TRBD1 (5 bases). V was shortened by 4 bases and J by 6 bases, with 13 bases between the two germline ends. The V gene's germline CDR1 is DFQATT and CDR2 SNEGSKA (reference sequence). CDR3 size: 13 residues. CDR3 nucleotide sequence: TGCAGTGCTACACCTCCGGGGCTTCAGCCCCAGCATTTT. Amino acids: CSATPPGLQPQHF.

The chain combines TRBV2 with TRBJ1-2; D not certain. This CDR3 has 17 amino acids. Germline CDR1 and CDR2: SNHLY and FYNNEI. V lost 2 bases, J lost 8 bases, and 24 bases lay in between. CDR3 sequence reads: CASSEFAAGRLLRGYTF. The CDR3 DNA is TGTGCCAGCAGTGAATTTGCGGCAGGCCGACTCCTTAGAGGCTACACCTTC.

V gene TRBV2 combines with J gene TRBJ2-1; 7 nucleotides match TRBD2. The CDR3 is 14 amino acids. Looked up from germline, CDR1 is SNHLY and CDR2 is FYNNEI. The V gene end was trimmed by 9 bases and the J gene end by 0 bases; junction bases not matched to a gene: 5. CDR3 in amino acids: CASVSGHSYNEQFF. The CDR3 DNA follows: TGTGCCAGTGTTAGCGGGCACTCCTACAATGAGCAGTTCTTC.

This clonotype was found once. This chain connects TRBV9 to TRBJ1-5, with D unclear. The germline CDR1 and CDR2 sequences are SGDLS and YYNGEE. The length of the CDR3 is 15 residues. V shed 2 bases and J shed 0 bases, with 9 bases lying between them. In nucleotides, the CDR3 is TGTGCCAGCAGCGTCGGGCAGAATAGCAATCAGCCCCAGCATTTT. Translated: CASSVGQNSNQPQHF.

The rearrangement joins TRBV29-1 to TRBJ2-1, with D possibly being TRBD1 (5 bases). Germline V gene lookup returns CDR1 SQVTM and CDR2 ANQGSEA. The CDR3 is made up of 15 amino acids. V shed 0 bases and J shed 3 bases, with 12 bases lying between them. CDR3 nucleotide sequence: TGCAGCGTTGAAGACATGGACACCTACTACAATGAGCAGTTCTTC. Its protein product is CSVEDMDTYYNEQFF.

This rearrangement joins TRBV7-9 to TRBJ1-2; D call uncertain. Trimming removed 4 bases from V and 8 bases from J, with 8 bases in between. Per germline, CDR1 SEHNR and CDR2 FQNEAQ (reference sequence). The CDR3 is 11 residues long. CDR3 bases: TGTGCCAGCAGCTCGCTTAGGGGCTACACCTTC. Amino acid sequence: CASSSLRGYTF.

V is TRBV6-5 and J is TRBJ2-7; D call uncertain. Germline CDR1 reads MNHEY; CDR2 reads SVGAGI. V was cut by 5 bases and J by 2 bases, with 16 bases left in between. The CDR3 is 15 amino acids. In nucleotides, the CDR3 is TGTGCCAGCAGTCCTGTTCCGGCGCAAGCCTACGAGCAGTACTTC. Encoded protein: CASSPVPAQAYEQYF.